The entry below gives a single T cell receptor (beta chain) sequence along with its context. Its antigen is undetermined. This entry is derived from a study of T-cell memory formation after mild COVID-19. Overall study findings and caveats: Those CD4+ clones that contracted were mainly in CM and EM (CD8+ ones in EMRA).

This CDR3 spans 13 amino acids. V lost 4 bases and J 9 bases, leaving 13 bases between the germline ends. Germline V gene sequence: CDR1 SGHTA, CDR2 FQGTGA. TCRdb re-derived calls from the 5' RACE reads in MiXCR, one entry per CDR3 protein. Altogether roughly 160,000 distinct CDR3 sequences are present, about an eighth being singletons, with the ten largest covering roughly 3.4%. Sample: PBMCs or a T cell subset sorted from them (not recorded which). This sequence originates from a man younger than 35 who had mild COVID-19 (a few samples of this study predate the infection). Cell type and time point are not known. The chain is built from TRBV7-3 and TRBJ2-1; D call uncertain. The CDR3 nucleotides are TGTGCCAGCAGCTCCCCCTCCGGGCGTGAGCAGTTCTTC. Its protein is CASSSPSGREQFF.